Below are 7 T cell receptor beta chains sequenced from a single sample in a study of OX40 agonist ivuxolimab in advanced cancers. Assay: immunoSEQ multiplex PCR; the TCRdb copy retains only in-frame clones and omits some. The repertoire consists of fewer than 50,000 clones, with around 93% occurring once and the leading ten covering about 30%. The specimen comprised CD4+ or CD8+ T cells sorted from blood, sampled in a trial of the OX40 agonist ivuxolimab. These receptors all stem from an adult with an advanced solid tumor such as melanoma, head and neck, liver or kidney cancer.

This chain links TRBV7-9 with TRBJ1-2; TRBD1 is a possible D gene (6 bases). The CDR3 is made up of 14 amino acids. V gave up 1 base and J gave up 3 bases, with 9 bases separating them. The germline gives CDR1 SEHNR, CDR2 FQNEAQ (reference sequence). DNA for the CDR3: TGTGCCAGCAGCTTAGGACAGGCGCACTATGGCTACACCTTC. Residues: CASSLGQAHYGYTF.

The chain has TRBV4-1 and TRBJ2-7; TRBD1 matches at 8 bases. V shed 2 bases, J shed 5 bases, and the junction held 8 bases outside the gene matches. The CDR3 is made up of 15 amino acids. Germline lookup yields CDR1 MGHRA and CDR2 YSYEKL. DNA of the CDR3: TGCGCCAGCAGCCAAAATCTTGGACAGGGTAACGAGCAGTACTTC. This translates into CASSQNLGQGNEQYF.

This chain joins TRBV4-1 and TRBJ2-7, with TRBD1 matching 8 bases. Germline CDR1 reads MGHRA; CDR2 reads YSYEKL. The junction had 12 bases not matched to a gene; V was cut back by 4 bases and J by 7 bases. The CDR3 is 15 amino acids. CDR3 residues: CASSLKGTGSNEQYF. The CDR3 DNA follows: TGCGCCAGCAGCCTCAAAGGGACAGGATCGAATGAGCAGTACTTC.

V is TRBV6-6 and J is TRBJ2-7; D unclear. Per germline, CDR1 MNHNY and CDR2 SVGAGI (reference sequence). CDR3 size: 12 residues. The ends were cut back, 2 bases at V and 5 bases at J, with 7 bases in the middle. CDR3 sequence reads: CASSYGWDEQYF. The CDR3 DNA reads TGTGCCAGCAGTTACGGCTGGGACGAGCAGTACTTC.

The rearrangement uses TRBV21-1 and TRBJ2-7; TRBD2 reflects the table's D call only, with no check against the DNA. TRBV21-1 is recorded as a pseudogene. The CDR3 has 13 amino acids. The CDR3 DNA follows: TGTGCCAGCAGCAAAGTCGGGGAGTACGAGCAGTACTTC. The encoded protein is CASSKVGEYEQYF.

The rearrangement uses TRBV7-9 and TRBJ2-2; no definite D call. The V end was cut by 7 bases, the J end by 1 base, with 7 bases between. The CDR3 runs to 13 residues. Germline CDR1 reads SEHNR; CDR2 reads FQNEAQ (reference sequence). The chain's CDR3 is CASTPQNTGELFF. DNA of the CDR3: TGTGCCAGCACCCCCCAGAACACCGGGGAGCTGTTTTTT. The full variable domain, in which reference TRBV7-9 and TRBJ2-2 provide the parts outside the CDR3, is DTGVSQNPRHKITKRGQNVTFRCDPISEHNRLYWYRQTLGQGPEFLTYFQNEAQLEKSRLLSDRFSAERPKGSFSTLEIQRTEQGDSAMYLCASTPQNTGELFFGEGSRLTVL.

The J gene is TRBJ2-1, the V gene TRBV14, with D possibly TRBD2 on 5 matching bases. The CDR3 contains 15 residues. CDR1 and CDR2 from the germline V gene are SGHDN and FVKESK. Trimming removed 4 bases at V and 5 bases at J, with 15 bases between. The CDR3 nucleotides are TGTGCCAGCAGCCTTCGGTACGGGAACCACAATGAGCAGTTCTTC. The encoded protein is CASSLRYGNHNEQFF.